This TCR beta chain was captured by sequencing in a study of graft-versus-host responses after intestinal transplantation. The germline V gene has CDR1 LNHDA and CDR2 SQIVND (reference sequence). The CDR3 loop spans 15 amino acids. Germline trimming cut 3 bases from V and 5 bases from J; bases unmatched to any gene: 4. About this clone itself: Its matching antigen is unknown.

Assay: immunoSEQ multiplex PCR; the TCRdb copy retains only in-frame clones and omits some. The sample shows about 120,000 clones, about 95% of them seen only once. The starting material was unstimulated CD8+ T cells sorted from spleen or lymph node cells, obtained before intestinal transplant. The rearrangement links TRBV19 to TRBJ2-1; 10 nucleotides line up with TRBD2. The receptor was isolated from a human donor who received an intestinal transplant. For the CDR3, the DNA is TGTGCCAGTAGTATGTCCGGGACTAGCGACAATGAGCAGTTCTTC. Encoded protein: CASSMSGTSDNEQFF. The variable domain in full, with the rest retrieved from reference TRBV19 and TRBJ2-1, is DGGITQSPKYLFRKEGQNVTLSCEQNLNHDAMYWYRQDPGQGLRLIYYSQIVNDFQKGDIAEGYSVSREKKESFPLTVTSAQKNPTAFYLCASSMSGTSDNEQFFGPGTRLTVL.